This entry lists 14 T cell receptor beta chains sequenced from one sample in a study of T cell repertoires in cytomegalovirus infection. No antigens are known for them. TCRdb used MiXCR to reprocess the reads, holding one entry per CDR3 protein. Of under 200,000 distinct CDR3 sequences in the sample, about 20% were seen once. The specimen was CD8+ T cells from cultured PBMCs, collected from culture after CMV antigen stimulation. The receptors were sampled from a human donor in good health (CMV status not recorded). Some clones in this sample may be carry-over from other donors' samples.

The chain links TRBV4-1 to TRBJ1-6, with a possible D match to TRBD1 (5 bases). The CDR3 loop spans 14 amino acids. Germline CDR1 is MGHRA and CDR2 is YSYEKL. V lost 3 bases and J 7 bases, leaving 10 bases between the germline ends. As DNA, the CDR3 is TGCGCCAGCAGCCATGATACAGGAAATTCACCCCTCCACTTT. Its protein is CASSHDTGNSPLHF.

The chain is built from TRBV7-2 and TRBJ2-6; weak D call: TRBD1 (5 bases). V dropped 3 bases and J dropped 4 bases, with 10 bases sitting between them. Germline CDR1 SGHTA, CDR2 FQGNSA. The CDR3 covers 15 residues. The CDR3 protein is CASSFQGSGANVLTF. Here the CDR3 DNA reads TGTGCCAGCAGCTTTCAGGGCTCCGGGGCCAACGTCCTGACTTTC.

The chain uses TRBV7-6 and TRBJ1-6; D is uncertain. The CDR3 runs 9 residues. V was cut by 8 bases and J by 13 bases, with 6 bases left in between. CDR1 and CDR2 from the germline V gene are SGHVS and FNYEAQ. CDR3 residues: CASPKPLHF. The CDR3 DNA reads as TGTGCCAGCCCTAAGCCCCTCCACTTT.

The chain is built from TRBV7-2 and TRBJ1-5, with D perhaps TRBD1 (6 bases). This CDR3 is built from 16 residues. Germline loops: CDR1 SGHTA, CDR2 FQGNSA. Trimming stripped 6 bases from V and 6 bases from J, with 21 bases between. The CDR3 here is CASSPSARQEGQPQHF. The CDR3 coding sequence is TGTGCCAGCAGTCCCTCAGCGAGACAGGAGGGTCAGCCCCAGCATTTT. Filled out from reference TRBV7-2 and TRBJ1-5, the complete variable domain reads GAGVSQSPSNKVTEKGKDVELRCDPISGHTALYWYRQSLGQGLEFLIYFQGNSAPDKSGLPSDRFSAERTGGSVSTLTIQRTQQEDSAVYLCASSPSARQEGQPQHFGDGTRLSIL.

This clonotype was detected a few times. The genes are TRBV7-2 and TRBJ1-6; D might be TRBD1 (5 bases). The CDR3 is made up of 13 amino acids. The germline V and J ends were trimmed by 8 bases and 13 bases, with 18 bases remaining between them. Germline CDR1 SGHTA, CDR2 FQGNSA. The CDR3 protein is CASHPPGLIPLHF. In nucleotides, the CDR3 is TGTGCCAGCCACCCTCCGGGGCTCATTCCCCTCCACTTT.

This chain links TRBV7-6 with TRBJ2-2, with D unresolved. Germline CDR1 reads SGHVS; CDR2 reads FNYEAQ. V was clipped by 2 bases and J by 0 bases, with 7 bases between them. The CDR3 is 15 residues long. CDR3 nucleotides: TGTGCCAGCAGCTTACAAGGACCGAACACCGGGGAGCTGTTTTTT. Encoded protein: CASSLQGPNTGELFF.

This clonotype showed up just a few times. The rearrangement links TRBV7-2 to TRBJ1-5, with TRBD1 as a possible D gene (5 bases). In germline, CDR1 is SGHTA, CDR2 FQGNSA. The CDR3 extends over 15 amino acids. The V end lost 7 bases, the J end lost 5 bases, and 18 bases lay between the germline ends. The CDR3 loop reads CASTQEAGRDQPQHF. The CDR3 nucleotides read TGTGCCAGCACCCAAGAGGCAGGCAGGGATCAGCCCCAGCATTTT.

This clonotype showed up just a few times. The chain carries TRBV4-1 and TRBJ2-5, with D possibly being TRBD1 (6 bases). The CDR3 runs 16 residues. The V end was cut by 3 bases, the J end by 3 bases, with 17 bases between. Germline V gene sequence: CDR1 MGHRA, CDR2 YSYEKL. The CDR3 sequence: CASSHGTGSPKETQYF. As DNA, the CDR3 is TGCGCCAGCAGCCATGGAACAGGGAGCCCGAAAGAGACCCAGTACTTC.

The chain joins TRBV12-3 or TRBV12-4 to TRBJ2-3; 7 bases are a match to TRBD1. This CDR3 is built from 15 residues. V was pared by 3 bases and J by 2 bases, with 5 bases of the junction left unmatched. CDR3 nucleotide sequence: TGTGCCAGCAGTTTGGGGACAGTAGTCACAGATACGCAGTATTTT. It yields the protein CASSLGTVVTDTQYF.

There are a few counts of this clonotype. This rearrangement joins TRBV27 to TRBJ1-1; D is undetermined. Germline V lookup: CDR1 MNHEY, CDR2 SMNVEV (reference sequence). CDR3 length: 13 amino acids. Trimming took off 8 bases at V and 1 base at J, with 11 bases between the two ends. The CDR3 loop is CASAFGSNTEAFF. The DNA for the CDR3 is TGTGCCAGCGCCTTTGGATCGAACACTGAAGCTTTCTTT.

Only a few counts were recorded for this clonotype. The chain links TRBV7-3 to TRBJ2-3; the D is unclear. V lost 4 bases to trimming and J lost 1 base, with 9 bases between them. Looked up from germline, CDR1 is SGHTA and CDR2 is FQGTGA. This CDR3 has 14 amino acids. This CDR3 reads CASSSIAGTDTQYF. The CDR3 DNA is TGTGCCAGCAGCTCCATAGCTGGCACAGATACGCAGTATTTT.

J is TRBJ1-6 and V is TRBV12-3 or TRBV12-4; D is ambiguous. Trimming removed 1 base from V and 5 bases from J, with 6 bases in between. The CDR3 is 14 residues long. The CDR3 coding sequence is TGTGCCAGCAGTTTAGAGTCTAATAATTCACCCCTCCACTTT. The encoded protein is CASSLESNNSPLHF.

The table lists this clonotype with many counts. The chain recombines TRBV7-6 with TRBJ2-1, with D possibly being TRBD2 (7 bases). V lost 5 bases, J lost 7 bases, and 15 bases lay in between. The CDR3 runs 14 residues. Germline CDR1 SGHVS, CDR2 FNYEAQ. The DNA of the CDR3 is TGTGCCAGCAGCACCGCGGGGGCTGGAAATGAGCAGTTCTTC. Translated, it gives CASSTAGAGNEQFF.

This clonotype was found many times. This chain links TRBV9 with TRBJ2-3; 8 bases align to TRBD2. The CDR3 sequence is 17 residues long. The V gene's germline CDR1 is SGDLS and CDR2 YYNGEE. Trimming took 0 bases from V and 2 from J; bases not matched to a gene: 8. DNA for the CDR3: TGTGCCAGCAGCGTAGGGGGTAGCGGGGACTTCACAGATACGCAGTATTTT. Its translation is CASSVGGSGDFTDTQYF.